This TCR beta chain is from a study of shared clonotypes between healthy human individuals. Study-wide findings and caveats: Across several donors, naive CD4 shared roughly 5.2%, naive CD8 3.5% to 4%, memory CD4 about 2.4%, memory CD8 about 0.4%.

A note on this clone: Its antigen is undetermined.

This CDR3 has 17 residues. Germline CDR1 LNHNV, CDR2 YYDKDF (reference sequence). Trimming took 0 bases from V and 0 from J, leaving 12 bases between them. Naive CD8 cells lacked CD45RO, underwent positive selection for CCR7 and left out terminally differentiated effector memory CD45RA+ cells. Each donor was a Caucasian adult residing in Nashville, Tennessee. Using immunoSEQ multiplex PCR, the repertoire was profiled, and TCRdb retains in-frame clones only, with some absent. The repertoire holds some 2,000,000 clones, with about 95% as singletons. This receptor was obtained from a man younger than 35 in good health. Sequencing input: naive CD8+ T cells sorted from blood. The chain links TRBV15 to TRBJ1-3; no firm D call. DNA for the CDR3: TGTGCCACCAGCAGAGATCTTGGACGGAACTCTGGAAACACCATATATTTT. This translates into CATSRDLGRNSGNTIYF.